Shown below are 21 T cell receptor beta chains from a single sample sequenced in a study of blood T cell repertoires in COVID-19. Sequenced by immunoSEQ multiplex PCR; TCRdb stores in-frame clones only, minus some. Of more than 25,000 clones listed, 89% are singletons. Sequenced: peripheral blood. The receptors shown here come from a woman aged 40-49 years with active or convalescent COVID-19.

The J gene is TRBJ2-7, the V gene TRBV7-8; TRBD2 matches 8 bases. The CDR3 runs to 17 residues. V shed 3 bases and J 5 bases; nucleotides not matched to a gene: 15. The germline gives CDR1 SGHVS, CDR2 FQNEAQ. CDR3 protein: CASSFWPREGQGHEQYF. DNA of the CDR3: TGTGCCAGCAGCTTTTGGCCCCGGGAGGGCCAGGGCCACGAGCAGTACTTC.

This clone was counted a single time. This chain uses TRBV4-2 with TRBJ2-3, with a tentative D call TRBD1 (5 bases). V lost 3 bases and J lost 1, with 14 bases in between. Germline V gene lookup returns CDR1 LGHNA and CDR2 YNFKEQ. This CDR3 is built from 16 residues. CDR3 in DNA: TGTGCCAGCAGCCATCCTGACAGTCGGGGCACAGATACGCAGTATTTT. This sequence encodes CASSHPDSRGTDTQYF.

The chain links TRBV6-5 to TRBJ2-1; 8 nucleotides match TRBD2. CDR3 size: 15 residues. Trimming cost V 4 bases and J 5 bases; bases outside gene matches: 7. Germline V lookup: CDR1 MNHEY, CDR2 SVGAGI. The CDR3 sequence is CASSFGTRLNNEQFF. Here the CDR3 DNA reads TGTGCCAGCAGTTTTGGGACTAGGCTTAACAATGAGCAGTTCTTC.

V usage is TRBV28 and J usage is TRBJ2-3; possible D gene TRBD2, 5 bases. Trimming stripped 9 bases from V and 6 bases from J, with 28 bases between. CDR3 size: 17 residues. Per germline, CDR1 MDHEN and CDR2 SYDVKM. In DNA, the CDR3 is TGTGCCAGTCGAAGGTCCCTAGCTCAACTCAAAGGGGATACGCAGTATTTT. Protein sequence: CASRRSLAQLKGDTQYF.

V usage is TRBV5-8 and J usage is TRBJ2-1; 12 nucleotides match TRBD2. CDR3 size: 19 residues. From germline, CDR1 is SGHTS and CDR2 YDEGEE. The J segment lost 0 bases and the V segment lost 6 bases, leaving 13 bases of the junction unmatched. CDR3: CASKTLGLAGVASYNEQFF. CDR3 DNA: TGTGCCAGCAAAACCCTGGGACTAGCGGGCGTTGCCTCCTACAATGAGCAGTTCTTC.

V gene TRBV27 combines with J gene TRBJ1-4; TRBD1 is a possible D gene (5 bases). CDR1 and CDR2 (germline): MNHEY, SMNVEV (reference sequence). V lost 2 bases to trimming and J lost 5 bases, with 12 bases between them. CDR3 length: 15 amino acids. This CDR3 reads CASSLDWAGNEKLFF. CDR3 DNA sequence: TGTGCCAGCAGTTTAGATTGGGCAGGGAATGAAAAACTGTTTTTT.

The rearrangement uses TRBV3-1 (or the pseudogene TRBV3-2) and TRBJ2-2, with D possibly TRBD1 on 6 matching bases. Germline V gene lookup returns CDR1 LGHDT and CDR2 YNNKEL (reference sequence). The CDR3 totals 14 residues. The V and J ends lost 1 base and 3 bases respectively, with 6 bases between them. CDR3 region: CASSQAGDTGELFF. The CDR3 DNA is TGTGCCAGCAGCCAAGCAGGGGACACCGGGGAGCTGTTTTTT.

The CDR3 region is CASSKIPSTGEDQETQYF. The CDR3 DNA reads TGTGCCAGCAGCAAAATCCCTTCTACCGGGGAAGATCAAGAGACCCAGTACTTC. The gene calls are TRBV21-1 and TRBJ2-5; the table gives TRBD2 as D, unverified against the DNA. TRBV21-1 is reported as a pseudogene. The CDR3 extends over 18 amino acids.

In this sample, this clone turned up a few times. The chain joins TRBV9 to TRBJ1-6; 7 bases agree with TRBD1. The CDR3 runs 15 residues. Losses at the gene ends were 0 bases for V and 4 bases for J; bases not matched to a gene: 1. Germline assignment: CDR1 SGDLS and CDR2 YYNGEE. The CDR3 loop reads CASSVDRGYNSPLHF. In DNA form, the CDR3 reads TGTGCCAGCAGCGTAGACAGGGGATATAATTCACCCCTCCACTTT.

This chain joins TRBV11-2 and TRBJ1-5; 7 bases are shared with TRBD1. This CDR3 has 16 residues. Germline lookup yields CDR1 SGHAT and CDR2 FQNNGV. With V trimmed by 1 base and J by 4 bases, 7 bases remained unmatched. The CDR3 DNA is TGTGCCAGCAGCTTAGGAGCGACAGGGCGAAATCAGCCCCAGCATTTT. Encoded protein: CASSLGATGRNQPQHF.

The V and J genes are TRBV3-1 (or the pseudogene TRBV3-2) and TRBJ2-7; 8 nucleotides align to TRBD1. The junction had 9 bases not matched to a gene; V was cut back by 8 bases and J by 3 bases. Germline lookup yields CDR1 LGHDT and CDR2 YNNKEL (reference sequence). This CDR3 region has 14 residues. DNA of the CDR3: TGTGCCAGCGGAGGGGGACAGGACGGCTACGAGCAGTACTTC. Encoded protein: CASGGGQDGYEQYF.

The chain has TRBV19 and TRBJ2-7; D gene ambiguous. Trimming shortened V by 3 bases and J by 1 base, and 7 bases separated the two germline ends. This CDR3 comprises 13 residues. Germline loops: CDR1 LNHDA, CDR2 SQIVND (reference sequence). The CDR3 sequence: CASSILLSYEQYF. CDR3 sequence (DNA): TGTGCCAGTAGTATTCTGCTATCCTACGAGCAGTACTTC.

This chain connects TRBV6-5 to TRBJ1-3, with 8 positions matching TRBD1. Per germline, CDR1 MNHEY and CDR2 SVGAGI. V was clipped by 5 bases and J by 4 bases; unmatched bases: 7. The CDR3 runs to 15 residues. The CDR3 DNA reads as TGTGCCAGCAGTCGCGGGACAGGTGAAGGAAACACCATATATTTT. This gives the protein CASSRGTGEGNTIYF.

This chain uses TRBV3-1 (or the pseudogene TRBV3-2) with TRBJ2-7; 9 nucleotides agree with TRBD2. Germline CDR1 is LGHDT and CDR2 is YNNKEL (reference sequence). This CDR3 comprises 15 residues. After removal of 1 base from V and 4 bases from J, the junction contained 5 bases not matched to a gene. DNA for the CDR3: TGTGCCAGCAGCCAAGTTCCAGCGGGGGGATACGAGCAGTACTTC. This gives the protein CASSQVPAGGYEQYF.

In this sample, this clone turned up a few times. This rearrangement joins TRBV19 to TRBJ1-1; unclear D gene. Deletions cut 5 bases from V and 0 bases from J, with 7 bases between. Per germline, CDR1 LNHDA and CDR2 SQIVND (reference sequence). This CDR3 region has 13 residues. The CDR3: CASSPYMNTEAFF. CDR3 nucleotide sequence: TGTGCCAGTAGTCCTTACATGAACACTGAAGCTTTCTTT. Full variable domain (rest looked up from reference TRBV19 and TRBJ1-1): DGGITQSPKYLFRKEGQNVTLSCEQNLNHDAMYWYRQDPGQGLRLIYYSQIVNDFQKGDIAEGYSVSREKKESFPLTVTSAQKNPTAFYLCASSPYMNTEAFFGQGTRLTVV.

The rearrangement links TRBV27 to TRBJ1-5; D is undetermined. The germline V gene encodes CDR1 MNHEY and CDR2 SMNVEV (reference sequence). The CDR3 consists of 16 residues. Trimming cost V 6 bases and J 3 bases, with 18 bases left between them. In nucleotides, the CDR3 is TGTGCCAGCAGCCCCGGGAGAGCCTATCTCAATCAGCCCCAGCATTTT. It is translated as CASSPGRAYLNQPQHF.

In this sample, this clone turned up once. V and J are TRBV5-1 and TRBJ2-7, with 7 positions matching TRBD1. This CDR3 contains 15 residues. After removal of 0 bases from V and 2 bases from J, the junction contained 5 bases not matched to a gene. Germline-derived CDR1 and CDR2 are SGHRS and YFSETQ. The CDR3 DNA follows: TGCGCCAGCAGCTTGGAGGGACAGAGTCCCTACGAGCAGTACTTC. As protein: CASSLEGQSPYEQYF.

The gene calls are TRBV5-3 and TRBJ1-5; no firm D call. TRBV5-3 carries the ORF label, with uncertain function. V was trimmed by 8 bases and J by 0 bases, leaving 15 bases between them. CDR3 length: 15 residues. The CDR3 region is CASHETRGSNQPQHF. CDR3 nucleotide sequence: TGTGCCAGCCATGAGACACGGGGTAGCAATCAGCCCCAGCATTTT.

The genes are TRBV29-1 and TRBJ2-5, with D maybe TRBD2 (6 bases). Looked up from germline, CDR1 is SQVTM and CDR2 is ANQGSEA. This CDR3 has 14 amino acids. V was trimmed by 6 bases and J by 4 bases, leaving 18 bases between them. CDR3 sequence reads: CSVPTRGAGETQYF. The CDR3 DNA reads as TGCAGCGTCCCTACCCGCGGGGCCGGAGAGACCCAGTACTTC.

The J gene is TRBJ2-5, the V gene TRBV7-2; 9 bases fit TRBD1. The CDR3 has 15 amino acids. From germline, CDR1 is SGHTA and CDR2 FQGNSA. Losses at the gene ends were 5 bases for V and 6 bases for J; bases not matched to a gene: 10. The CDR3 DNA is TGTGCCAGCAGCAATCCGGGACAGGGTATGCAGACCCAGTACTTC. Its translation: CASSNPGQGMQTQYF.

V gene TRBV19 combines with J gene TRBJ2-7; TRBD2 matches at 12 bases. The CDR3 loop spans 16 amino acids. The germline gives CDR1 LNHDA, CDR2 SQIVND (reference sequence). V dropped 8 bases and J dropped 5; count of bases not matched to a gene: 13. The CDR3 bases are TGTGCCAGTCAGGCGGCTAGCGGGAGGGCAGAGGACGAGCAGTACTTC. Amino acid sequence: CASQAASGRAEDEQYF. The full variable domain, rest sourced from reference TRBV19 and TRBJ2-7, is DGGITQSPKYLFRKEGQNVTLSCEQNLNHDAMYWYRQDPGQGLRLIYYSQIVNDFQKGDIAEGYSVSREKKESFPLTVTSAQKNPTAFYLCASQAASGRAEDEQYFGPGTRLTVT.